This T cell receptor beta chain came from a study of T cell repertoires in cytomegalovirus infection. Study at large: The study used recently identified HLA-C-restricted and well-studied HLA-B-restricted CMV epitopes. It was the public TCR beta signatures that indicated both CMV infection and matching HLA type.

CDR1 and CDR2 (germline): SGHAT, FQNNGV. The CDR3 sequence is 15 residues long. As concerns this clonotype: The antigen is not known.

TCRdb passed the reads through MiXCR, listing each CDR3 protein once. The table lists about a million distinct CDR3 sequences, 25% to 40% of them singletons. Points from the study as a whole: The response measured ex vivo was dominated by TCR beta clonotypes (HLA-C-restricted and CMV-specific). CMV carriers with the relevant HLA were identified by cumulative public TCR beta family frequency.

The TCR comes from a human donor in good health (CMV status not recorded). Some clones in this sample may be carry-over from other donors' samples. The source material was cultured CD8+ T cells from PBMCs, sampled from culture after CMV antigen stimulation. The chain uses TRBV11-2 and TRBJ2-7; D gene uncertain. The DNA of the CDR3 is TGTACCAGCAGCTTAGACCTGGACCGGGCCTACGAGCAGTACGTC. Encoded protein: CTSSLDLDRAYEQYV.